This T cell receptor beta chain originates from a study of CD8+ T cells in alopecia areata. Study-wide results and limits: Sequencing of scalp samples also captures resident alphabeta T cells of normal skin. A single nonresponder leaves the baseline CD8+ expansion link to response uncertain. Numerous clones, expanded in lesions, remained in scalp and blood during tofacitinib.

The sequencing template was cDNA reverse transcribed from extracted RNA. Assay: immunoSEQ multiplex PCR; the TCRdb copy retains only in-frame clones and omits some. This table has about 260,000 clones, about 62% appearing once. Treatment described: oral pan-JAK inhibitor, 5-10 mg twice daily. This clone has a handful of counts. Its cognate antigen is unknown. CDR3 length: 11 amino acids. CDR1 is MNHEY, CDR2 SVGAGI, per germline. V was shortened by 11 bases and J by 7 bases, with 14 bases between the two germline ends. This TCR was sampled from a human donor with alopecia areata. The sequencing here drew on CD4+ T cells sorted from blood, taken at approximately week 51, from a patient treated with tofacitinib. V and J are TRBV6-5 and TRBJ1-1; D is unclear. The CDR3 spells CALGEIVEAFF. The DNA for the CDR3 is TGTGCCTTGGGAGAAATTGTTGAAGCTTTCTTT.